Below, 8 T cell receptor beta chains from the same sample are listed, as sequenced in a study of T cell clonality in common variable immunodeficiency. Method: immunoSEQ multiplex PCR; TCRdb's copy keeps in-frame clones and lacks some. Recorded here are 26,000 or so clones, none singletons. Study-level findings and limits: Common variable immunodeficiency TCR beta sequences reportedly had fewer deletions and N-nucleotide insertions.

The antigens these receptors bind are not known. The sample comprised peripheral blood mononuclear cells. Receptors were obtained from a human donor with common variable immunodeficiency.

This clone was recorded a few times. The read terminates 3 residues ahead of where the CDR3 ends, so the germline J gene completes it. This chain joins TRBV18 and TRBJ2-5; TRBD1 matches at 8 bases. The CDR3 runs to 13 residues. CDR1 and CDR2 from the germline V gene are KGHSH and LQKENI. V lost 4 bases to trimming and J lost 5 bases; unmatched junction nucleotides: 3. The DNA read from the CDR3 is TGTGCCAGCTCACTCGGACAGGGCGAGACC. This sequence encodes CASSLGQGET. Given in full, the CDR3 is CASSLGQGETQYF.

This clone has ten or more counts. The read comes to an end 3 residues before the CDR3 does, leaving the germline J gene to fill in the end. The chain uses TRBV12-3 or TRBV12-4 and TRBJ2-7, with 9 bases aligning to TRBD1. Trimming removed 7 bases from V and 4 bases from J; junction bases left unmatched: 5. The CDR3 is made up of 13 amino acids. The CDR3 bases that were read are TGTGCCAGCAAGGGACAGGGTAATTACGAG. The encoded protein is CASKGQGNYE. The entire CDR3 sequence reads CASKGQGNYEQYF.

Comments on this clone: The read ends 3 residues early relative to the CDR3; the germline J gene fills the gap. At the DNA level, this CDR3 is encoded by other sequences in the same sample as well. The chain couples TRBV18 to TRBJ2-7, with TRBD1 matching over 11 bases. The ends lost 6 bases at V and 4 bases at J; junction bases unmatched: 5. This CDR3 comprises 14 residues. Germline assignment: CDR1 KGHSH and CDR2 LQKENI. The CDR3 bases that were read are TGTGCCAGCTCTTATGGACAGGGGGCGTACGAG. Amino acids: CASSYGQGAYE. The whole CDR3 reads CASSYGQGAYEQYF.

This clone was found a few times. The read gets to within 3 residues of the CDR3 end, and the germline J gene fills in the rest. V and J are TRBV2 and TRBJ2-7; D remains unclear. Germline CDR1 SNHLY, CDR2 FYNNEI. The ends were cut back, 1 base at V and 3 bases at J, with 10 bases in the middle. The CDR3 length is 14 residues. The CDR3 DNA, read in part, is TGTGCCAGCAGTGAAGAGAGTAGCAGCTACGAG. This sequence encodes CASSEESSSYE. The whole CDR3 protein is CASSEESSSYEQYF. The variable domain in full, with the rest retrieved from reference TRBV2 and TRBJ2-7, is EPEVTQTPSHQVTQMGQEVILRCVPISNHLYFYWYRQILGQKVEFLVSFYNNEISEKSEIFDDQFSVERPDGSNFTLKIRSTKLEDSAMYFCASSEESSSYEQYFGPGTRLTVT.

Points on this clone: The read is 3 residues too short to cover the CDR3 end, so that end is filled in from the germline J gene. The chain combines TRBV7-7 with TRBJ2-1; TRBD1 matches at 7 bases. CDR3 length: 13 residues. Per the germline V gene, CDR1 is SSHAT and CDR2 is FNYEAQ (reference sequence). V shed 5 bases, J shed 5 bases, and the junction held 3 bases outside the gene matches. CDR3: CASSSDRDNEQFF. The DNA read from the CDR3 is TGTGCCAGCAGCAGCGACAGGGACAATGAG.

The sample holds many counts of this clone. The sequenced fragment ends 3 residues before the CDR3 boundary, so the rest is inferred from the germline J gene. The rearrangement uses TRBV5-1 and TRBJ2-1; no definite D call. The CDR3 spans 15 residues. From germline, CDR1 is SGHRS and CDR2 YFSETQ. V shed 0 bases and J shed 2 bases, with 9 bases lying between them. CDR3 sequence reads: CASSLGPEAYNEQFF. CDR3 DNA (partial): TGCGCCAGCAGCTTGGGCCCAGAAGCCTACAATGAG.

In regard to this clone: The CDR3 extends 3 residues past the end of the read, so its final part is completed from the germline J gene. The rearrangement joins TRBV30 to TRBJ2-2; TRBD2 matches 8 bases. The length of the CDR3 is 17 residues. The germline gives CDR1 GTSNPN, CDR2 SVGIG (reference sequence). Losses at the gene ends were 0 bases for V and 6 bases for J; bases not matched to a gene: 12. CDR3 in amino acids: CAWSVLAGGVWAGELFF. The covered CDR3 bases are TGTGCCTGGAGTGTACTTGCGGGAGGAGTTTGGGCCGGGGAG.

This clone was detected many times. The read ends 3 residues early relative to the CDR3; the germline J gene fills the gap. The chain uses TRBV5-1 and TRBJ1-1; D may be TRBD1 (5 bases). This CDR3 is 14 amino acids long. V gave up 4 bases and J gave up 0 bases, with 10 bases separating them. Germline V gene data show CDR1 as SGHRS and CDR2 as YFSETQ. The CDR3 bases that were read are TGCGCCAGCAGCGAAACAGGTCTGAACACTGAA. This translates into CASSETGLNTE. The whole CDR3 protein reads CASSETGLNTEAFF.